This TCR beta chain is drawn from a study of Graves' ophthalmopathy and Graves' hyperthyroidism. The wider study: Pretreatment peripheral blood was obtained at initial diagnosis.

Uncontrolled infections, pregnancy, lactation or other autoimmune diseases led to patient exclusion. PBMCs were density-gradient isolated from 10 ml fresh blood. TCR beta CDR3 regions were amplified from RNA transcripts. Second-round multiplex PCR came after a first-round RT-PCR that employed HTBI primers. Via MiXCR, TCRdb re-called the multiplex PCR reads, giving one row per CDR3 protein. The sample has 150,000 or so distinct CDR3 sequences, roughly two fifths seen once. This clonotype was picked up many times. Sequencing was done on a sample of peripheral blood. This clonotype originated in a man aged 25 to 40 with Graves' ophthalmopathy.

This CDR3 is CASSLRSGDREQYF. DNA for the CDR3: TGTGCCAGCAGCTTAAGGTCAGGGGATCGGGAGCAGTACTTC. The rearrangement uses TRBV7-2 and TRBJ2-7; maybe TRBD1 (6 bases). Germline CDR1 SGHTA, CDR2 FQGNSA. The CDR3 runs 14 residues. Trimming stripped 2 bases from V and 7 bases from J, with 15 bases between. Combining the CDR3 with reference TRBV7-2 and TRBJ2-7 gives the whole variable domain GAGVSQSPSNKVTEKGKDVELRCDPISGHTALYWYRQSLGQGLEFLIYFQGNSAPDKSGLPSDRFSAERTGGSVSTLTIQRTQQEDSAVYLCASSLRSGDREQYFGPGTRLTVT.